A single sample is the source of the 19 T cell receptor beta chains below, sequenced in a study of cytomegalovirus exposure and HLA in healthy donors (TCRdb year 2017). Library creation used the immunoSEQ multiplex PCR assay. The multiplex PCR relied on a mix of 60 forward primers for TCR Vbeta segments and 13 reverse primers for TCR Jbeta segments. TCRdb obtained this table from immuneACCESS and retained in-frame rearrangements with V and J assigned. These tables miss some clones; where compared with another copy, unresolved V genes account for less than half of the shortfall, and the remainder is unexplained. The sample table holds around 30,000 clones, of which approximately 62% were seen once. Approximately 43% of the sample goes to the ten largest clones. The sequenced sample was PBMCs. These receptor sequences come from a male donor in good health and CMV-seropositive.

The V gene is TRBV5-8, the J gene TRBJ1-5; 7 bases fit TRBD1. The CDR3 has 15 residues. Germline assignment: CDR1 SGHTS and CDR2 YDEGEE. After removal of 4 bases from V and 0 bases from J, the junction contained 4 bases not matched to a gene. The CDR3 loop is CASSPGQSSNQPQHF. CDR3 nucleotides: TGTGCCAGCAGCCCGGGACAGAGTAGCAATCAGCCCCAGCATTTT. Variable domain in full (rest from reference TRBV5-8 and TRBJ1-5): EAGVTQSPTHLIKTRGQQATLRCSPISGHTSVYWYQQALGLGLQFLLWYDEGEERNRGNFPPRFSGRQFPNYSSELNVNALELEDSALYLCASSPGQSSNQPQHFGDGTRLSIL.

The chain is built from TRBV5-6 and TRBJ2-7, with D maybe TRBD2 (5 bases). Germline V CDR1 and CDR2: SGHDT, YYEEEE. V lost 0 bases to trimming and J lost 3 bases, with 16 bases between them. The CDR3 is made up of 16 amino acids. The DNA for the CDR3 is TGTGCCAGCAGCTTGGAGCCGGGGTGGGGTGGCTACGAGCAGTACTTC. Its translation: CASSLEPGWGGYEQYF.

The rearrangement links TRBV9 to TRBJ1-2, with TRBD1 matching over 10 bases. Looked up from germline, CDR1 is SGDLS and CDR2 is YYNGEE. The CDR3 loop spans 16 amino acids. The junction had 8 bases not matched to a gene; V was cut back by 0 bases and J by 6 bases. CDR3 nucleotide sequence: TGTGCCAGCAGCGTAGCCCCAGACAGGGGGCGCGATGGCTACACCTTC. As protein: CASSVAPDRGRDGYTF.

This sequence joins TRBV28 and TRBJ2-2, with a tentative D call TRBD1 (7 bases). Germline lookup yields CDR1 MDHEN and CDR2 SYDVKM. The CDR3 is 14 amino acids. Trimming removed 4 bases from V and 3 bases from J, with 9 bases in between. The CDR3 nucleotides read TGTGCCAGCAGTTCAGGGGGGTACACCGGGGAGCTGTTTTTT. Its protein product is CASSSGGYTGELFF.

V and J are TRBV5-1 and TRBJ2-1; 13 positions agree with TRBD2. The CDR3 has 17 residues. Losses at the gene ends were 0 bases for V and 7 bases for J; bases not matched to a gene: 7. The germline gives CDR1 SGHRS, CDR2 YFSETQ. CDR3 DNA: TGCGCCAGCAGCTTGGCCCTACTAGCGGGGGGGCAAAATGAGCAGTTCTTC. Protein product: CASSLALLAGGQNEQFF.

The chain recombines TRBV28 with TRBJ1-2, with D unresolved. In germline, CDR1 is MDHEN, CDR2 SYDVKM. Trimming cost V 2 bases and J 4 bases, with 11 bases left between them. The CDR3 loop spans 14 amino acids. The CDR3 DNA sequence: TGTGCCAGCAGTTTAGACCAGGTCGGCTATGGCTACACCTTC. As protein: CASSLDQVGYGYTF.

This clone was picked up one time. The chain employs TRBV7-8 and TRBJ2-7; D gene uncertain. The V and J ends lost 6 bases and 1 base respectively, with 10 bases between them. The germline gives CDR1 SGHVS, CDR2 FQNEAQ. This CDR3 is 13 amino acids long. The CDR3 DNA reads TGTGCCAGCAGGTCGCACAGTTCCTACGAGCAGTACTTC. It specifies CASRSHSSYEQYF.

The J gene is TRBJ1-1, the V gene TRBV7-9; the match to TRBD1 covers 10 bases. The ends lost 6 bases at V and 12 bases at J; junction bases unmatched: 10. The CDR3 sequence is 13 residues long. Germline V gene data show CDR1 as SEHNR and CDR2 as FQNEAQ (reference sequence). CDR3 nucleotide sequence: TGTGCCAGCAGTTATAGCGGACAGGGGGAGACTTTCTTT. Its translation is CASSYSGQGETFF.

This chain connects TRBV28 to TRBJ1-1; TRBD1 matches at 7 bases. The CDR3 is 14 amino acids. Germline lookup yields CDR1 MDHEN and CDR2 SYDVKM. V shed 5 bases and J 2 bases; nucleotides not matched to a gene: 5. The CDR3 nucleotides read TGTGCCAGCAGTGTCAGGGGGGCAAACACTGAAGCTTTCTTT. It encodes CASSVRGANTEAFF.

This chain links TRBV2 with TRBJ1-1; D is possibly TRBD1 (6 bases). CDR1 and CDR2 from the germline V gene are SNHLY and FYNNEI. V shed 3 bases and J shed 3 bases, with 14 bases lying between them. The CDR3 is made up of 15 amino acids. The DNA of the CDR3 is TGTGCCAGCAGTGAGCGTAGGGGGTCGGACACTGAAGCTTTCTTT. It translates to CASSERRGSDTEAFF.

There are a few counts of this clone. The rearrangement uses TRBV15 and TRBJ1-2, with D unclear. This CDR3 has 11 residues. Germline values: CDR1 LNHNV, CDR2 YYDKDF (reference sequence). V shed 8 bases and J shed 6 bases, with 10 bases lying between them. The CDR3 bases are TGTGCCACCGGCCGGGGAAATGGCTACACCTTC. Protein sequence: CATGRGNGYTF.

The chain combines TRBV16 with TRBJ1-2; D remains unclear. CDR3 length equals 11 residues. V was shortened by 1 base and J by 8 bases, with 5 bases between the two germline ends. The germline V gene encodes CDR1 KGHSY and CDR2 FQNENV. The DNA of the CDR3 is TGTGCCAGCAGCCAATTACTCGGCTACACCTTC. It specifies CASSQLLGYTF.

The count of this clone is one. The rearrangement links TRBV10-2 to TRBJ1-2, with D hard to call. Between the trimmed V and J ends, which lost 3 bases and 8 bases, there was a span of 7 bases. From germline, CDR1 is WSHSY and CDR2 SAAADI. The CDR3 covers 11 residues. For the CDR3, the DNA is TGCGCCAGCAGTGAACTGGAGGGCTACACCTTC. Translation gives CASSELEGYTF.

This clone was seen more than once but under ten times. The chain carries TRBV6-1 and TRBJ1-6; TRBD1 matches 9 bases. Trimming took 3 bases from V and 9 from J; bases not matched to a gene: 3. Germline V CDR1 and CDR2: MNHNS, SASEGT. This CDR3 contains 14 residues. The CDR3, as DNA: TGTGCCAGCAGTGATTCGACAGGGGGTTCACCCCTCCACTTT. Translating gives CASSDSTGGSPLHF.

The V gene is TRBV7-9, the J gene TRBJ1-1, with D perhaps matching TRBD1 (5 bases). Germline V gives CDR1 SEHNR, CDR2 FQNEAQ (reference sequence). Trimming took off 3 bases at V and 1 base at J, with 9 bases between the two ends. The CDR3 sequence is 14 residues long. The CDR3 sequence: CASSLQGQNTEAFF. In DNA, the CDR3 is TGTGCCAGCAGCTTGCAGGGCCAGAACACTGAAGCTTTCTTT.

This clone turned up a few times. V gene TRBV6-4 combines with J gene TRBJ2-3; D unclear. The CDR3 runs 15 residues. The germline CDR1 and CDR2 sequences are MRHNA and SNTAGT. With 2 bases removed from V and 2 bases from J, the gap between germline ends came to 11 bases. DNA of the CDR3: TGTGCCAGCAGTGACGAGAAAGACAACACAGATACGCAGTATTTT. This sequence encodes CASSDEKDNTDTQYF.

CDR3 sequence reads: CASKGQGGSPLHF. Written as DNA, the CDR3 is TGTGCCAGCAAGGGACAGGGGGGGTCACCCCTCCACTTT. This chain joins TRBV6-5 and TRBJ1-6, with 11 bases aligning to TRBD1. The CDR3 totals 13 residues. With 7 bases clipped from V and 10 bases from J, the junction kept 3 bases outside the gene matches. Germline lookup yields CDR1 MNHEY and CDR2 SVGAGI.

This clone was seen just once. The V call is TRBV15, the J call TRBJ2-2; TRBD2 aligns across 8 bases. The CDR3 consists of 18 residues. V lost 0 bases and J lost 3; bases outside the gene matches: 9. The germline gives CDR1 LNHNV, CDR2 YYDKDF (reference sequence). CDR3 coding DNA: TGTGCCACCAGCAGAGAAAGACAAGCGGGAGTGGACACCGGGGAGCTGTTTTTT. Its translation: CATSRERQAGVDTGELFF. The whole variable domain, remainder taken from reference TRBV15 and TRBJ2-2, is DAMVIQNPRYQVTQFGKPVTLSCSQTLNHNVMYWYQQKSSQAPKLLFHYYDKDFNNEADTPDNFQSRRPNTSFCFLDIRSPGLGDTAMYLCATSRERQAGVDTGELFFGEGSRLTVL.

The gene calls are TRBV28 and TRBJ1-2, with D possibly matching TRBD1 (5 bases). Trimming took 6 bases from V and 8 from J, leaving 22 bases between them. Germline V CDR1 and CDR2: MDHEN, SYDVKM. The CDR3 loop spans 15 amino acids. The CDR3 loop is CASSLPEGLGSGYTF. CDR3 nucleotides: TGTGCCAGCAGCCTCCCGGAGGGGCTAGGTAGCGGCTACACCTTC.